The rows below give T cell receptor beta chains drawn from one sample of a study of T cell repertoires in cytomegalovirus infection. TCRdb ran MiXCR on the reads and lists one entry per CDR3 protein. The sample carries fewer than 300,000 distinct CDR3 sequences, about 23% recorded once. Sequences were obtained from PBMCs. These receptors all stem from a human donor in good health (CMV status not recorded). Some clones in this sample may be carry-over from other donors' samples. CDR3s include the opening cysteine and the closing phenylalanine or tryptophan. A D gene is named only where the DNA matches it firmly. The listing skips clone size in some rows; elsewhere it reads once, few, many or a size class.

clone_size	j_call	d_call	v_call	cdr3_aa	cdr3_nt
.	TRBJ2-3	TRBD1	TRBV27	CASSPDRGRTDTQYF	TGTGCCAGCAGTCCAGACAGGGGTCGCACAGATACGCAGTATTTT
few	TRBJ1-5	.	TRBV4-3	CARPSGYLNQPQHF	TGCGCCAGGCCGTCGGGGTACCTCAATCAGCCCCAGCATTTT
few	TRBJ2-5	.	TRBV7-3	CASSKGQIGGEETQYF	TGTGCCAGCAGCAAGGGACAGATCGGGGGCGAAGAGACCCAGTACTTC
few	TRBJ2-2	TRBD2	TRBV11-2	CASSGLAVTGELFF	TGTGCCAGCAGTGGACTAGCGGTCACCGGGGAGCTGTTTTTT
many	TRBJ2-1	.	TRBV7-8	CASSQGLWPYNEQFF	TGTGCCAGCAGCCAGGGGTTGTGGCCCTACAATGAGCAGTTCTTC
many	TRBJ1-2	.	TRBV7-2	CASSLNAREGGYTF	TGTGCCAGCAGCTTAAACGCCAGGGAAGGTGGCTACACCTTC
.	TRBJ2-3	.	TRBV5-3	CASSPGGKRGSSTDTQYF	TGTGCCAGCAGCCCAGGGGGGAAGCGGGGGAGTAGCACAGATACGCAGTATTTT
few	TRBJ1-2	.	TRBV20-1	CSAREGAAYGYTF	TGCAGTGCTAGAGAGGGGGCCGCCTATGGCTACACCTTC
few	TRBJ2-7	TRBD2	TRBV7-2	CASRPGLAGYEQYF	TGTGCCAGCAGGCCGGGACTAGCGGGGTACGAGCAGTACTTC
few	TRBJ1-6	.	TRBV20-1	CSARDLVGSNSPLHF	TGCAGTGCTAGAGATCTTGTGGGGTCTAATTCACCCCTCCACTTT
.	TRBJ2-5	.	TRBV12-3/TRBV12-4	CASSLRRSWETQYF	TGTGCCAGCAGTTTGAGGCGATCCTGGGAGACCCAGTACTTC
.	TRBJ2-1	.	TRBV2	CASSAYGATLGEQFF	TGTGCCAGCAGTGCATATGGGGCCACTTTGGGCGAGCAGTTCTTC
few	TRBJ2-1	.	TRBV5-1	CASSLVGSGYNEQFF	TGCGCCAGCAGCTTGGTTGGGTCGGGCTACAATGAGCAGTTCTTC
.	TRBJ1-3	.	TRBV11-3	CASSLASNSGNTIYF	TGTGCCAGCAGCTTAGCTTCTAACTCTGGAAACACCATATATTTT
.	TRBJ2-2	TRBD2	TRBV7-8	CASSSQAGANTGELFF	TGTGCCAGCAGCTCACAAGCGGGAGCGAACACCGGGGAGCTGTTTTTT
.	TRBJ2-3	TRBD2	TRBV13	CASSLALAGGPGTDTQYF	TGTGCCAGCAGCTTAGCACTAGCGGGGGGGCCGGGCACAGATACGCAGTATTTT
few	TRBJ2-7	.	TRBV2	CASSELSYEQYF	TGTGCCAGCAGTGAACTCTCCTACGAGCAGTACTTC
.	TRBJ2-1	TRBD2	TRBV4-2	CASIRAGAAYNEQFF	TGTGCCAGCATTCGAGCGGGGGCGGCGTACAATGAGCAGTTCTTC
.	TRBJ1-5	TRBD1	TRBV3-1	CASSQDRAQPQHF	TGTGCCAGCAGCCAGGACAGGGCCCAGCCCCAGCATTTT
.	TRBJ2-1	.	TRBV7-3	CASSFGGYNSYNEQFF	TGTGCCAGCAGCTTCGGGGGTTACAACTCCTACAATGAGCAGTTCTTC
.	TRBJ2-1	.	TRBV19	CASSMVGEQFF	TGTGCCAGTAGTATGGTAGGTGAGCAGTTCTTC
few	TRBJ2-5	.	TRBV7-9	CASSLGAGGETQYF	TGTGCCAGCAGCTTAGGCGCTGGGGGGGAGACCCAGTACTTC
many	TRBJ2-6	TRBD1	TRBV4-1	CASSQLTGTGSSGANVLTF	TGCGCCAGCAGCCAGCTTACCGGGACAGGCTCCTCTGGGGCCAACGTCCTGACTTTC
.	TRBJ2-5	TRBD2	TRBV20-1	CSARKAGKVETQYF	TGCAGTGCTAGAAAAGCGGGGAAGGTAGAGACCCAGTACTTC
many	TRBJ2-3	.	TRBV7-2	CASSALAQSTDTQYF	TGTGCCAGCAGCGCCCTAGCGCAAAGCACAGATACGCAGTATTTT
few	TRBJ2-6	.	TRBV20-1	CSAKRKGSGANVLTF	TGCAGTGCAAAACGGAAGGGCTCTGGGGCCAACGTCCTGACTTTC
few	TRBJ2-3	TRBD2	TRBV20-1	CSARPGGKDTQYF	TGCAGTGCTAGGCCCGGGGGGAAAGATACGCAGTATTTT
few	TRBJ2-2	.	TRBV28	CASSFRLTGELFF	TGTGCCAGCAGTTTCCGTCTCACCGGGGAGCTGTTTTTT
few	TRBJ2-1	TRBD1	TRBV24-1	CATSDLKGQGSGEQFF	TGTGCCACCAGTGATTTAAAGGGACAGGGCAGTGGTGAGCAGTTCTTC
.	TRBJ2-1	TRBD2	TRBV5-4	CASSPGLQNYNEQFF	TGTGCCAGTTCACCGGGACTACAAAACTACAATGAGCAGTTCTTC
few	TRBJ2-7	TRBD1	TRBV20-1	CSAREGTAYEQYF	TGCAGTGCTAGAGAAGGGACAGCCTACGAGCAGTACTTC
.	TRBJ2-7	TRBD2	TRBV28	CASSEGLAGELEQYF	TGTGCCAGCAGTGAGGGACTAGCGGGAGAGCTCGAGCAGTACTTC
.	TRBJ1-2	.	TRBV10-3	CAISVDSYGYTF	TGTGCCATCAGTGTCGACAGCTATGGCTACACCTTC
.	TRBJ2-7	.	TRBV28	CATWDTSSYEQYF	TGTGCCACCTGGGACACAAGCTCCTACGAGCAGTACTTC
few	TRBJ1-1	.	TRBV7-3	CASSLTYSNTEAFF	TGTGCCAGCAGCTTAACATACAGTAACACTGAAGCTTTCTTT
.	TRBJ2-7	.	TRBV20-1	CSAPDRHREQYF	TGCAGTGCTCCCGACAGGCACCGCGAGCAGTACTTC
.	TRBJ2-5	.	TRBV29-1	CSVGLVETQYF	TGCAGCGTTGGACTAGTAGAGACCCAGTACTTC
.	TRBJ2-7	TRBD2	TRBV4-1	CASSPRTSGAPSYEQYF	TGCGCCAGCAGCCCTAGGACTAGCGGGGCACCCTCCTACGAGCAGTACTTC
many	TRBJ2-2	.	TRBV7-2	CASSPGQGRLAGRTGELFF	TGTGCCAGCAGCCCAGGACAGGGACGGCTAGCGGGTCGCACCGGGGAGCTGTTTTTT